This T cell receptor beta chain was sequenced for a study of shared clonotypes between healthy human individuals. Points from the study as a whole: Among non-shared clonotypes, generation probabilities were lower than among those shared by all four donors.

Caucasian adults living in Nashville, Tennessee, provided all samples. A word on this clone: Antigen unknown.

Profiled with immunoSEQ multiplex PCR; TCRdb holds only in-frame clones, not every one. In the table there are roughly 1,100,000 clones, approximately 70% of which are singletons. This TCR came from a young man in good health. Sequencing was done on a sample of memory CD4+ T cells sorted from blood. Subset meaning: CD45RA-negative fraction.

Here the CDR3 reads CASSMERKGTDTQYF. CDR3 coding DNA: TGTGCCAGTAGTATGGAGCGGAAGGGCACAGATACGCAGTATTTT. The chain has TRBV19 and TRBJ2-3; a weak D match, TRBD2 (5 bases). CDR3 length: 15 residues. Trimming removed 3 bases from V and 1 base from J, with 11 bases in between. CDR1 is LNHDA and CDR2 is SQIVND in the germline V gene (reference sequence).